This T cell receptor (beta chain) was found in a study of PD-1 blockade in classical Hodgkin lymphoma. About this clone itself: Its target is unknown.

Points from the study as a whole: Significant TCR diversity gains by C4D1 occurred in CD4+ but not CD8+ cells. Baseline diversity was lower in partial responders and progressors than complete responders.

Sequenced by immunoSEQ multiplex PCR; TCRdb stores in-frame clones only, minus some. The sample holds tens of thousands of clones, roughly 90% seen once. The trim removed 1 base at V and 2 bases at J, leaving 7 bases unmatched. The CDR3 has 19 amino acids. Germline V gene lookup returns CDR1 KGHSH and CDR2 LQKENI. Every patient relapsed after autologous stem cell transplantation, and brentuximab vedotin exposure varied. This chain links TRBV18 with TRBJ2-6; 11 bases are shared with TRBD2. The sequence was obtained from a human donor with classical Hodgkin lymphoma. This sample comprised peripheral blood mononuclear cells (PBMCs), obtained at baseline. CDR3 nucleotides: TGTGCCAGCTCACCACAACTAGCGGGAGTTCGGCCTGGGGCCAACGTCCTGACTTTC. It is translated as CASSPQLAGVRPGANVLTF.